The 25 T cell receptor beta chains below all came from one sample that was sequenced in a study of tumor and adjacent non-tumor tissue in lung cancer. Three rounds of nested PCR, following a modified ARM-PCR protocol, produced the TCRbeta library. TCRdb ran MiXCR on the multiplex PCR reads and lists one entry per CDR3 protein. The data hold about 93,000 distinct CDR3 sequences, with approximately 65% observed a single time. This sample's RNA came from whole unsorted tissue. Specimen: lung tumor tissue. The source of these receptors is a man in his 60s with non-small cell lung cancer.

On this clonotype: A read error may explain this, as a much larger clone is one base away. This chain joins TRBV21-1 and TRBJ1-2; the DNA was not compared with TRBD1, the D call given in the table. TRBV21-1 corresponds to a pseudogene. The CDR3 is 14 amino acids. This chain's CDR3 is CASSHRGGGYGYTF. In DNA, the CDR3 is TGTGCCAGCAGCCACAGGGGCGGGGGCTATGGCTACACCTTC.

A few counts support this clonotype. This may be a read error: a much more frequent sequence differs by one nucleotide. The chain combines TRBV13 with TRBJ1-2, with 7 bases fitting TRBD1. The CDR3 totals 12 residues. The V gene's germline CDR1 is PRHDT and CDR2 FYEKMQ (reference sequence). CDR3 sequence (DNA): TGTGCCAACAGCCACCGGGACAGCGGCTACACCTTC. The encoded protein is CANSHRDSGYTF.

As concerns this clonotype: Likely a read error: the CDR3 ends without its conserved phenylalanine or tryptophan. The chain combines TRBV29-1 with TRBJ2-1, with D possibly being TRBD2 (5 bases). There are 15 residues in the CDR3. The V gene's germline CDR1 is SQVTM and CDR2 ANQGSEA. CDR3 region: CSIEGSRNSYNEQFC. The CDR3 nucleotides are TGTAGCATTGAGGGTAGTCGCAACTCCTACAATGAGCAGTTCTGC.

Concerning this clonotype itself: One end of the junction fails to match germline, which may point to a read error. The chain is built from TRBV20-1 and TRBJ1-6; no reliable D call. CDR1 is DFQATT, CDR2 SNEGSKA, per germline (reference sequence). The CDR3 loop spans 14 amino acids. Here the CDR3 reads CSGRDALGGSPFHF. The CDR3 DNA reads TGCAGTGGTAGAGATGCGCTAGGCGGTTCACCCTTCCACTTT.

The rearrangement uses TRBV6-2 or TRBV6-3 and TRBJ2-1, with unresolved D. V was pared by 6 bases and J by 3 bases, with 12 bases between. Germline CDR1 and CDR2: MNHEY and SVGEGT. The CDR3 covers 14 residues. The CDR3 loop reads CASRAPIVYNEQFF. CDR3 nucleotides: TGTGCCAGCAGGGCCCCCATAGTCTACAATGAGCAGTTCTTC.

This clonotype was found many times. CDR3 residues: CASSQEFPPRDTEAFF. The CDR3 DNA reads TGTGCCAGCAGCCAAGAGTTTCCACCCCGGGACACTGAAGCTTTCTTT. This sequence joins TRBV4-2 and TRBJ1-1; D gene unclear. Looked up from germline, CDR1 is LGHNA and CDR2 is YNFKEQ. Trimming removed 0 bases at V and 3 bases at J, with 14 bases between. CDR3 length: 16 amino acids.

This clonotype appeared many times. The chain employs TRBV20-1 and TRBJ2-5, with D hard to call. Germline-derived CDR1 and CDR2 are DFQATT and SNEGSKA (reference sequence). With 3 bases removed from V and 7 bases from J, the gap between germline ends came to 12 bases. There are 12 residues in the CDR3. DNA for the CDR3: TGCAGTGCTAGCCCGAATAAGGGGACCCAGTACTTC. Translated, it gives CSASPNKGTQYF.

In regard to this clonotype: At one end the junction does not follow the germline gene, possibly because of a read error. The chain joins TRBV6-1 to TRBJ1-5; D is undetermined. In germline, CDR1 is MNHNS, CDR2 SASEGT. CDR3 length equals 16 residues. CDR3 DNA: TGTGTCAGCGACGATCGACACCTCGCGGGCAATCAGCCCCAGCATTTC. Translation gives CVSDDRHLAGNQPQHF.

Remarks on this clonotype: Given a much more abundant clone one base away, this may be a read error. The chain couples TRBV20-1 to TRBJ1-1; D is uncertain. This CDR3 has 16 residues. The V and J ends lost 0 bases and 1 base respectively, with 15 bases between them. Germline CDR1 DFQATT, CDR2 SNEGSKA (reference sequence). The CDR3 bases are TGCAGTGCTAGAGACTGGATAGGGAGGTCGAACACTGAAGCTTTCTTT. Translation: CSARDWIGRSNTEAFF.

On this clonotype itself: The junction shows a germline mismatch at one end, possibly a read error. V gene TRBV11-1 combines with J gene TRBJ2-2; TRBD1 agrees at 7 bases. CDR3 size: 15 residues. Germline CDR1 is SGHAT and CDR2 is FQDESV (reference sequence). CDR3 loop: CAISNRGENTGELFF. The CDR3 DNA sequence: TGTGCCATCAGCAACAGGGGTGAGAACACCGGGGAGCTGTTTTTT.

This clonotype was counted ten times or more. The rearrangement joins TRBV6-1 to TRBJ1-1; D is uncertain. Germline V gene data show CDR1 as MNHNS and CDR2 as SASEGT. V was cut by 6 bases and J by 0 bases, with 8 bases left in between. The CDR3 length is 13 residues. CDR3 in amino acids: CASRQFMNTEAFF. CDR3 nucleotides: TGTGCCAGCAGACAGTTCATGAACACTGAAGCTTTCTTT.

For this clonotype: The CDR3 carries no conserved terminal phenylalanine or tryptophan, so it likely arises from a read error. The J gene is TRBJ2-7, the V gene TRBV4-2, with 7 bases lining up with TRBD1. CDR1 and CDR2 from the germline V gene are LGHNA and YNFKEQ. This CDR3 is built from 16 residues. CDR3 DNA sequence: TGTGCCAGCATCCAAGATCAGGGGGTTAACTTCTACGAGCAGTACCTC. Translating it yields CASIQDQGVNFYEQYL.

The chain employs TRBV29-1 and TRBJ2-1, with 9 bases lining up with TRBD2. This CDR3 is 16 amino acids long. V dropped 0 bases and J dropped 7; count of bases not matched to a gene: 10. Germline CDR1 reads SQVTM; CDR2 reads ANQGSEA. This chain's CDR3 is CSVEDRGRVGTNEQFF. In DNA form, the CDR3 reads TGCAGCGTTGAAGATCGCGGGAGGGTGGGGACAAATGAGCAGTTCTTC.

The chain joins TRBV5-1 to TRBJ2-7; 8 bases match TRBD1. The CDR3 spans 17 residues. V shed 8 bases, J shed 3 bases, and the junction held 19 bases outside the gene matches. The germline gives CDR1 SGHRS, CDR2 YFSETQ. The CDR3 sequence: CASNLGQATNYYYEQYF. Here the CDR3 DNA reads TGCGCCAGTAACTTGGGACAGGCCACGAACTATTACTACGAGCAGTACTTC.

Concerning this clonotype: One junction end does not reproduce the germline sequence, and a read error may be involved. This rearrangement joins TRBV12-3 or TRBV12-4 to TRBJ2-1; D gene unclear. CDR3 length: 12 amino acids. The CDR3: CASSFTDNEQFF. The DNA of the CDR3 is TGTGCCAGCAGTTTTACTGACAATGAGCAATTCTTC.

As for this clonotype: The DNA is omitted, as the CDR3 cannot be located on it reliably, and the CDR3 follows TCRdb's listing. The CDR3 loop reads CSAIGVASGANVPTF. The chain carries TRBV20-1 and TRBJ2-6. Germline V gene data show CDR1 as DFQATT and CDR2 as SNEGSKA (reference sequence). Including both end residues, the CDR3 is 15 amino acids long.

This clonotype is medium-sized by share. J is TRBJ2-2 and V is TRBV11-2; 7 bases match TRBD2. Trimming removed 5 bases from V and 2 bases from J; junction bases left unmatched: 5. The CDR3 totals 15 residues. Germline V lookup: CDR1 SGHAT, CDR2 FQNNGV. CDR3 coding DNA: TGTGCCAGCAGCACGGGACTAACTAACACCGGGGAGCTGTTTTTT. Amino acid sequence: CASSTGLTNTGELFF. The full variable domain, rest sourced from reference TRBV11-2 and TRBJ2-2, is EAGVAQSPRYKIIEKRQSVAFWCNPISGHATLYWYQQILGQGPKLLIQFQNNGVVDDSQLPKDRFSAERLKGVDSTLKIQPAKLEDSAVYLCASSTGLTNTGELFFGEGSRLTVL.

Concerning this clonotype itself: Its ends do not fully match the called genes, so a read error is possible. The gene calls are TRBV13 and TRBJ2-1; 7 bases line up with TRBD2. The CDR3 consists of 18 residues. Germline V gene lookup returns CDR1 PRHDT and CDR2 FYEKMQ (reference sequence). DNA for the CDR3: TGTACCAGCAGCCCCTCCCGGCTAGCGGAGATTTTCCACAAAGAGCAGTTCTTC. This gives the protein CTSSPSRLAEIFHKEQFF.

The chain carries TRBV4-1 and TRBJ2-2; maybe TRBD1 (5 bases). This CDR3 has 16 residues. V was shortened by 3 bases and J by 6 bases, with 17 bases between the two germline ends. Germline values: CDR1 MGHRA, CDR2 YSYEKL. The CDR3 protein is CASSQEPSRVAGELFF. The CDR3 bases are TGCGCCAGCAGCCAGGAACCCAGCAGGGTGGCCGGGGAGCTGTTTTTT.

Details on this clonotype: A read error is possible here, since a much larger clone lies one base away. The rearrangement uses TRBV30 and TRBJ1-1; D is perhaps TRBD1 (5 bases). Germline V CDR1 and CDR2: GTSNPN, SVGIG (reference sequence). The V and J ends lost 4 bases and 4 bases respectively, with 16 bases between them. The CDR3 runs 14 residues. This chain's CDR3 is CAWNDSLSSTEAFF. CDR3 sequence (DNA): TGTGCCTGGAATGACAGCCTCTCCAGCACTGAAGCTTTCTTT.

This clonotype appeared a single time. This chain uses TRBV5-4 with TRBJ1-3; maybe TRBD1 (5 bases). Looked up from germline, CDR1 is SGHNT and CDR2 is YYREEE (reference sequence). The CDR3 is made up of 14 amino acids. The CDR3 is CANSRGEIGNTIYF. CDR3 DNA sequence: TGTGCTAACAGCCGAGGGGAAATCGGAAACACCATATATTTT. Full variable domain (rest looked up from reference TRBV5-4 and TRBJ1-3): ETGVTQSPTHLIKTRGQQVTLRCSSQSGHNTVSWYQQALGQGPQFIFQYYREEENGRGNFPPRFSGLQFPNYSSELNVNALELDDSALYLCANSRGEIGNTIYFGEGSWLTVV.

V gene TRBV27 combines with J gene TRBJ2-5; possibly TRBD1 for D (5 bases). The length of the CDR3 is 14 residues. V was clipped by 8 bases and J by 2 bases, with 15 bases between them. Germline V gene sequence: CDR1 MNHEY, CDR2 SMNVEV (reference sequence). In DNA, the CDR3 is TGTGCCAGCCGGACATGGGCGCCGCAAGAGACCCAGTACTTC. This encodes CASRTWAPQETQYF.

Comment on this clonotype: At one of its ends the junction is not consistent with the germline gene, which may arise from a read error. CDR3 coding DNA: TGTGCCAGCACTGAATGGACAGTCTATGGCTACACCTTC. Its protein is CASTEWTVYGYTF. V is TRBV6-1 and J is TRBJ1-2; D is possibly TRBD1 (6 bases). CDR1 is MNHNS and CDR2 is SASEGT in the germline V gene. The length of the CDR3 is 13 residues.

As for this clonotype: Germline and junction disagree at one end, which may indicate a read error. V usage is TRBV12-3 or TRBV12-4 and J usage is TRBJ2-2; D possibly corresponds to TRBD1 (6 bases). CDR3 length: 14 residues. The CDR3 reads CVSSPTGVTGELFF. CDR3 nucleotides: TGTGTCAGCAGTCCGACAGGAGTCACCGGGGAGCTGTTCTTT.

About this clonotype itself: Compared with germline, one end of the junction differs, possibly owing to a read error. The chain joins TRBV4-1 to TRBJ2-1; TRBD2 agrees at 11 bases. Germline CDR1 MGHRA, CDR2 YSYEKL. This CDR3 contains 16 residues. CDR3 bases: TGCGACAGCAGCCTCCGGACTAGCGGGTTGGACAATGAGCAATTCTTC. This encodes CDSSLRTSGLDNEQFF.